This T cell receptor (beta chain) was sequenced in a study of early T cells in non-severe SARS-CoV-2 infection. Study context: Sequencing of unsorted whole blood was done on bulk RNA, leaving chains unpaired.

In the library, individual cDNA molecules carried attached unique molecular identifiers. TCRdb redid the calling of the 5' RACE reads with MiXCR, one entry per CDR3 protein. The profile shows about 36,000 distinct CDR3 sequences, less than 7% of them singletons. This clonotype was counted only a few times. Its antigen is unknown. The germline V gene has CDR1 SGHAT and CDR2 FQNNGV. Trimming pared 5 bases from V and 7 bases from J, leaving 27 bases between. The CDR3 totals 18 residues. Broader study findings: Using VDJdb, the matching emphasized anti-spike CD8 responses while missing private and CD4 specificities.

Material: whole blood, obtained at baseline. The clonotype originates from an adult who was a healthcare worker with PCR-confirmed SARS-CoV-2 infection or an uninfected control (not recorded which). The chain uses TRBV11-2 and TRBJ2-1; possible D gene TRBD2, 6 bases. For the CDR3, the DNA is TGTGCCAGCAGCGCCGCTGGTATGTGGAGGGATCCAGGGAATGAGCAGTTCTTC. Translating gives CASSAAGMWRDPGNEQFF.